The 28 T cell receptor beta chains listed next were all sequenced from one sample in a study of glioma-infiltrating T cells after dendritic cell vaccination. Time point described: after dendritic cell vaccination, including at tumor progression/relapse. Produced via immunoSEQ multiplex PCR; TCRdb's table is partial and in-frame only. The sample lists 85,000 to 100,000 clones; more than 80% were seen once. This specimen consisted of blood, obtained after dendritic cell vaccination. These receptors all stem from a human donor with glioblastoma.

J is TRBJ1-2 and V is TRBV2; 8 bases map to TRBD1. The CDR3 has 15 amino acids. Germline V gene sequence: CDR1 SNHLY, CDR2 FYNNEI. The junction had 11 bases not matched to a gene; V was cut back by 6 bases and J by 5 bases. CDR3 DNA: TGTGCCAGCAGCGACCGACAGGGGAGCCGATATGGCTACACCTTC. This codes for CASSDRQGSRYGYTF.

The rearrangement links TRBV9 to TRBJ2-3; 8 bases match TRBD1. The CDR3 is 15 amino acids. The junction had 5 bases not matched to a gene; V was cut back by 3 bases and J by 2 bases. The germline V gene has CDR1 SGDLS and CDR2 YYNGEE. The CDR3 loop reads CASSEGTGFTDTQYF. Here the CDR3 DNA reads TGTGCCAGCAGCGAGGGGACAGGATTCACAGATACGCAGTATTTT. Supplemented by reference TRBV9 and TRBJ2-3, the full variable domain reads DSGVTQTPKHLITATGQRVTLRCSPRSGDLSVYWYQQSLDQGLQFLIQYYNGEERAKGNILERFSAQQFPDLHSELNLSSLELGDSALYFCASSEGTGFTDTQYFGPGTRLTVL.

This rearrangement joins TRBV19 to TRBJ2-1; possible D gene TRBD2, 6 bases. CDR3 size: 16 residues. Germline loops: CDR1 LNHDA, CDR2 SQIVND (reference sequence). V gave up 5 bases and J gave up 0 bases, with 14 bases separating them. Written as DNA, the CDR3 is TGTGCCAGTAGTCTTAATCGGGGGAGCTCCTACAATGAGCAGTTCTTC. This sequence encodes CASSLNRGSSYNEQFF.

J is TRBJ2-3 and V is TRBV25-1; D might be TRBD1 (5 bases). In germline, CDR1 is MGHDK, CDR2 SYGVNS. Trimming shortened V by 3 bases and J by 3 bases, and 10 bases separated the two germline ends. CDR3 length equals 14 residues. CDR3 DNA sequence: TGTGCCAGCAGTGAGGCAGGGAAGACAGATACGCAGTATTTT. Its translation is CASSEAGKTDTQYF.

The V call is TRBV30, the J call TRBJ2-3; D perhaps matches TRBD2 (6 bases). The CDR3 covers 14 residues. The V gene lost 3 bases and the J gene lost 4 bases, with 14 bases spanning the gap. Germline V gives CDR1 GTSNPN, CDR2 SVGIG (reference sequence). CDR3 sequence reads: CAWRATSSADTQYF. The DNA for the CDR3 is TGTGCCTGGAGGGCGACTAGTAGCGCAGATACGCAGTATTTT.

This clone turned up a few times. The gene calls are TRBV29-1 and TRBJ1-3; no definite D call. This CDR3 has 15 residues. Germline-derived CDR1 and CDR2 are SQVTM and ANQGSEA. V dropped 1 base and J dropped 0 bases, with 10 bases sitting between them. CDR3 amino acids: CSVEGELRSGNTIYF. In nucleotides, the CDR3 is TGCAGCGTTGAAGGGGAGCTCCGCTCTGGAAACACCATATATTTT. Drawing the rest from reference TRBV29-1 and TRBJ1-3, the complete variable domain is SAVISQKPSRDICQRGTSLTIQCQVDSQVTMMFWYRQQPGQSLTLIATANQGSEATYESGFVIDKFPISRPNLTFSTLTVSNMSPEDSSIYLCSVEGELRSGNTIYFGEGSWLTVV.

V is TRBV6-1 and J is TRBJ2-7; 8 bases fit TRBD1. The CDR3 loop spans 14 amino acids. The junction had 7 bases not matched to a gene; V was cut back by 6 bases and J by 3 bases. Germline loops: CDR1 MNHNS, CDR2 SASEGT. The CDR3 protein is CASSIGTGNYEQYV. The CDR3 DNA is TGTGCCAGCAGCATCGGGACAGGTAACTACGAGCAGTACGTC.

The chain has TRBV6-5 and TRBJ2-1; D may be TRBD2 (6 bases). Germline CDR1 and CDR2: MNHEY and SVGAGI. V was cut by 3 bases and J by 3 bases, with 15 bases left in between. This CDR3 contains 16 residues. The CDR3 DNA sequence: TGTGCCAGCAGTTATGGTGGAGCTAGCGACTACAATGAGCAGTTCTTC. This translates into CASSYGGASDYNEQFF.

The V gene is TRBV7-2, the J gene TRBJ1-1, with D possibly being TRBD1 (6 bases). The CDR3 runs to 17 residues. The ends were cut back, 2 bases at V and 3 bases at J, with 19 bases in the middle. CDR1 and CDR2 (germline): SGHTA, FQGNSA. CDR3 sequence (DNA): TGTGCCAGCAGCTTACCGGAGACAGGTAAAGTACACACTGAAGCTTTCTTT. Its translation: CASSLPETGKVHTEAFF.

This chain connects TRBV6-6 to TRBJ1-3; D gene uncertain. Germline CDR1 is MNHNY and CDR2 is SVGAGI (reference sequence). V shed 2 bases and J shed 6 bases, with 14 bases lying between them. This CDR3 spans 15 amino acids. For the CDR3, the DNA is TGTGCCAGCAGTTACGAGGGCAGAATAGCAAACACCATATATTTT. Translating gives CASSYEGRIANTIYF.

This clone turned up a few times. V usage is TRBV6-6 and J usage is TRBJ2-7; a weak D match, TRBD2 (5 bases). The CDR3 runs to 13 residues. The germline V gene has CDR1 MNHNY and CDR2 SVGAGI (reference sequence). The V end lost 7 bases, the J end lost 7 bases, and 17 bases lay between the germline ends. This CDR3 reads CASNQEESGEQYV. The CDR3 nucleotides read TGTGCCAGCAATCAAGAAGAATCGGGAGAGCAGTACGTC.

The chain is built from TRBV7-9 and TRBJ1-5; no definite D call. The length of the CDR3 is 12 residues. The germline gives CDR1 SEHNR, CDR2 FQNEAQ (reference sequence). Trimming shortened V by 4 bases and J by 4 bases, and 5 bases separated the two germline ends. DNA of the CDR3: TGTGCCAGCAGCTCAACTAATCAGCCCCAGCATTTT. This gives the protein CASSSTNQPQHF.

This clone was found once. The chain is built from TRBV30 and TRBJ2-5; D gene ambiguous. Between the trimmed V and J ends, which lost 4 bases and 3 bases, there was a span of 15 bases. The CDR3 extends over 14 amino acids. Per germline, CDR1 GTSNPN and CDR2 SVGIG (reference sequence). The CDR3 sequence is CAWTRLEFEETQYF. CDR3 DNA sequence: TGTGCCTGGACCCGGCTAGAGTTCGAAGAGACCCAGTACTTC.

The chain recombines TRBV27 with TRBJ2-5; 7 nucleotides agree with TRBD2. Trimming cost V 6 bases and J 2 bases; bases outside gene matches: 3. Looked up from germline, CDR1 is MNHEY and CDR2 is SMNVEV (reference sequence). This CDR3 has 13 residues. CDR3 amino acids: CASRLGGQETQYF. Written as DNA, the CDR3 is TGTGCCAGCAGACTCGGGGGGCAAGAGACCCAGTACTTC.

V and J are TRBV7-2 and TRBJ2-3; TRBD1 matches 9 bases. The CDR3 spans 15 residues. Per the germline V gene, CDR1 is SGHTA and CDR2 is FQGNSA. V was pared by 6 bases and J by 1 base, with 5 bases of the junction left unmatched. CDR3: CASRGTGIGTDTQYF. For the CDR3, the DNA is TGTGCCAGCAGGGGGACAGGGATCGGCACAGATACGCAGTATTTT.

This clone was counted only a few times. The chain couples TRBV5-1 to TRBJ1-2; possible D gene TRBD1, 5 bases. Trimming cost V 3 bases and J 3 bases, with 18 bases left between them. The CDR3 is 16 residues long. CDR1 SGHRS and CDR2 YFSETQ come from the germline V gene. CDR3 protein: CASSSQPRQNDYGYTF. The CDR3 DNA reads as TGCGCCAGCAGCTCCCAACCGAGACAGAATGACTATGGCTACACCTTC.

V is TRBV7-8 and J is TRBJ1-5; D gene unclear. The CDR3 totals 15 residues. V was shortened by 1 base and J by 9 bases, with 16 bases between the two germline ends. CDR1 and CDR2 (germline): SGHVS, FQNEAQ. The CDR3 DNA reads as TGTGCCAGCAGCTTAGACTCCGGGAGTCACCGGCCCCAGCATTTT. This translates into CASSLDSGSHRPQHF.

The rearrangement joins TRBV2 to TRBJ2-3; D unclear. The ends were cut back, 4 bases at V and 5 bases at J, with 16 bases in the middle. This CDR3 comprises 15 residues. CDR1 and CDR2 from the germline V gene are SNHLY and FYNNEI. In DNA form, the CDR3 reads TGTGCCAGCAGTGTTGGCCTTTCTTCATTAGATACGCAGTATTTT. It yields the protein CASSVGLSSLDTQYF.

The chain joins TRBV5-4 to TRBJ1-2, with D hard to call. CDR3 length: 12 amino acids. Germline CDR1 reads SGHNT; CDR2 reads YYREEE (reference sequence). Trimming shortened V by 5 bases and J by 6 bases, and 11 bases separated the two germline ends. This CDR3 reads CASRRVPDGYTF. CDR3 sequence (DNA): TGTGCCAGCAGACGTGTCCCAGATGGCTACACCTTC. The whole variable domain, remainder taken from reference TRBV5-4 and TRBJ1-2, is ETGVTQSPTHLIKTRGQQVTLRCSSQSGHNTVSWYQQALGQGPQFIFQYYREEENGRGNFPPRFSGLQFPNYSSELNVNALELDDSALYLCASRRVPDGYTFGSGTRLTVV.

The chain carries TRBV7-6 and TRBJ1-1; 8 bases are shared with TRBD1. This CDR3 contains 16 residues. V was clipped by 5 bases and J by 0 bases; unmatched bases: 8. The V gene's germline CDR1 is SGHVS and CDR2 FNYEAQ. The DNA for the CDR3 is TGTGCCAGCAGCCTCGGGACAGGTAAAATGAACACTGAAGCTTTCTTT. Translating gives CASSLGTGKMNTEAFF.

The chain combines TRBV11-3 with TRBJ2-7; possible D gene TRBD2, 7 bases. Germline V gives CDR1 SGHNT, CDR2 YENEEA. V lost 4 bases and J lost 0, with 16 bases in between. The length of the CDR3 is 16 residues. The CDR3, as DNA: TGTGCCAGCAGCTCTACGTGGGGAGGGGGCTCCTACGAGCAGTACTTC. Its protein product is CASSSTWGGGSYEQYF.

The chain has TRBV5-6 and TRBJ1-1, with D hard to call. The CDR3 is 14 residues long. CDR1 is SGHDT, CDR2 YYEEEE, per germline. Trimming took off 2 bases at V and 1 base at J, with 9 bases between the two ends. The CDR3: CASSFTHGNTEAFF. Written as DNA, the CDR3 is TGTGCCAGCAGCTTTACCCACGGGAACACTGAAGCTTTCTTT.

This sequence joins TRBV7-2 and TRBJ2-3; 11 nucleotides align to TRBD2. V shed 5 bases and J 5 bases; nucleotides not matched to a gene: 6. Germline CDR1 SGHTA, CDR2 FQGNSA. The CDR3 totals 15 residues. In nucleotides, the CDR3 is TGTGCCAGCAGCCTTAGCGGGGGGGCGGAAGATACGCAGTATTTT. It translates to CASSLSGGAEDTQYF.

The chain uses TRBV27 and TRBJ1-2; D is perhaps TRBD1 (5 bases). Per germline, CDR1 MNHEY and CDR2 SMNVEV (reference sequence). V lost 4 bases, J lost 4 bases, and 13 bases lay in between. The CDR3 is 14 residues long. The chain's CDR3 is CASSSGGSVYGYTF. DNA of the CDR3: TGTGCCAGCAGTTCGGGGGGTTCTGTCTATGGCTACACCTTC.

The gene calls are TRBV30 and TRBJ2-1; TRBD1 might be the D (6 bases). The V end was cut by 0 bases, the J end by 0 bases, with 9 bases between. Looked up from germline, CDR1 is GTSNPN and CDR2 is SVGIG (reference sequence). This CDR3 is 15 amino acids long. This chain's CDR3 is CAWSVGGSSYNEQFF. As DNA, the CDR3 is TGTGCCTGGAGTGTAGGGGGAAGCTCCTACAATGAGCAGTTCTTC.

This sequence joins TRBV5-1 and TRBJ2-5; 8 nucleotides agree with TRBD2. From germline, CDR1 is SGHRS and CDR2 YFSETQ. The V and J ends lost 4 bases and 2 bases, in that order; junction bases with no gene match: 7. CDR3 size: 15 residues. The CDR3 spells CASSREGGSQETQYF. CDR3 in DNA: TGCGCCAGCAGCCGGGAGGGCGGTTCGCAAGAGACCCAGTACTTC.

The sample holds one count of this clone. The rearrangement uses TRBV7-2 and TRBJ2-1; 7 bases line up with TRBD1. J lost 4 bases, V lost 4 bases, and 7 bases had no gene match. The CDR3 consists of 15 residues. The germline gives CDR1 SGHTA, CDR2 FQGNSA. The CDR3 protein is CASSSRTGQYNEQFF. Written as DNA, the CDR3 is TGTGCCAGCAGCTCTAGGACAGGCCAATACAATGAGCAGTTCTTC.

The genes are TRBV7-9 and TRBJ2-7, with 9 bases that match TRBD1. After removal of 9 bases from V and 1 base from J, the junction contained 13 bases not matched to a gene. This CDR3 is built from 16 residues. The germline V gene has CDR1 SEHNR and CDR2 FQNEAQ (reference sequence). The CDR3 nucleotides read TGTGCCAGTCAGGTCTCGGACAGGGGATTTTCCTACGAGCAGTACTTC. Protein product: CASQVSDRGFSYEQYF.